A single TCR beta chain is shown here with its context. Its antigen target is currently unknown. The sequence runs out 3 residues before the end of the CDR3; the remainder is reconstructed from the germline J gene. The source of the sample is a study of T cells in women clearing cervical HPV infection (dated by TCRdb to 2016 to 2018). For context, the study as a whole: Cases were 20 to 25 women with histologically confirmed HPV16-related CIN3 or worse, including a couple of invasive cancers. The approximately 25 controls were women who cleared a single incident HPV16 infection within 12 months without developing precancer or cancer. Case blood was taken at the visit when the lesion was first identified, whereas control blood was taken when infection was no longer detected. Among cases, blood sampling came a median of about 150 days after lesion detection, with an interquartile range of 90 to 200 days. Because only a few women had HLA typing data, the possibility that HLA type acted as a confounder could not be ruled out. Nested within Costa Rica's Guanacaste HPV Natural History Study, an exploratory proof-of-principle case-control study compared TCR repertoires across cervical HPV16 outcomes. Cases and controls were matched on year of sample collection and on age within five years. Cases had a median age of roughly 30 years compared with under 40 for controls, and baseline characteristics showed no significant differences between the groups. The parent cohort enrolled roughly 9,600 women aged 18 or older in Guanacaste, Costa Rica, during about 1992 to 1994 and followed them for approximately 7 years. Five blinded duplicates per group were added as quality controls, so that around 60 samples were obtained: about 50 participants and some 10 replicates.

Every participant had a single incident cervical HPV16 infection, and women with prevalent HPV16 infections were excluded. Cervical HPV DNA was detected with MY09/MY11 PCR, and genotyping was done with dot-blot hybridization. Roughly 16 mL of heparinized blood were centrifuged, and the buffy coat was split into aliquots, frozen at -30 degrees C, and then kept at -80 degrees C. Genomic DNA was extracted from buffy coat specimens using QIAGEN kits. Paper-wide results and their limitations: TCR repertoire richness was significantly higher in CIN3+ cases than in controls across sequencing depths, while evenness did not differ. The cross-sectional design could not show whether associations preceded infection or resulted from it; effector/memory subsets and HPV-specific T cells were not isolated. Random forest classifiers combining richness and V gene abundances distinguished cases from controls with an estimated AUC of 0.8 to 0.9. Cases had lower TRBV6-7 relative abundance than controls (approximately 0.11% versus 0.16%; Bonferroni P = 0.0008). T-cell numbers per sample were unknown, so richness differences could reflect varying T-cell content rather than repertoire biology.

The immunoSEQ assay used multiplex PCR to amplify TCR beta CDR3 regions from an average of about 1,200 ng of genomic DNA per sample. Primer bias was corrected in the assay by using a complete synthetic TCR repertoire to establish an amplification baseline. The amplicons were sequenced using the Illumina platform. As for the original processing: Error correction of the sequences involved clustering with frequency ratios plus a modified nearest-neighbor algorithm, after which the sequences were analyzed in the immunoSEQ Analyzer using IMGT gene definitions. At each rarefaction depth, TCR richness and evenness were averaged over 20 rarefaction repeats, and samples with fewer sequences than the depth were excluded. Wilcoxon rank sum tests with FDR correction were used to compare relative abundances of V, D and J genes between the groups. Blinded duplicates gave an intraclass correlation of roughly 95% for TCR richness and an average of roughly 76% across over 65 gene segments. Sourced from immuneACCESS, this table was stored by TCRdb with only in-frame sequences that have V and J called. A share of the clones is absent; for the studies checked, an unresolved V gene accounts for under half, and the remainder has no known explanation. D and trimming come from the DNA, and the V and J calls and clone size come from that table. The sample table includes about 36,000 clones. Jointly, the top ten make up 3.5% to 4.5% of the sample.

Sequences SGHTA (CDR1) and FQGTGA (CDR2) are obtained from the germline V gene. The CDR3 goes from the cysteine to the phenylalanine over 16 residues. Shown are 39 bases from within the CDR3, in frame from base 1. Here V drops 5 bases and J drops 0 bases, and the junction holds 7 bases not matched to any gene. The sequenced sample consisted of blood buffy coat. This TCR was recovered from a woman between 18 and 75 years old with a cervical HPV16 infection that either progressed to CIN3+ or cleared (not recorded which). The chain couples TRBV7-3 to TRBJ2-3; 8 of the junction bases match TRBD2. The covered CDR3 bases are TGTGCCAGCAGCCTATCGGGGGGGGTTAGCACAGATACG. Translated, it reads CASSLSGGVSTDT. In full, the CDR3 reads CASSLSGGVSTDTQYF.